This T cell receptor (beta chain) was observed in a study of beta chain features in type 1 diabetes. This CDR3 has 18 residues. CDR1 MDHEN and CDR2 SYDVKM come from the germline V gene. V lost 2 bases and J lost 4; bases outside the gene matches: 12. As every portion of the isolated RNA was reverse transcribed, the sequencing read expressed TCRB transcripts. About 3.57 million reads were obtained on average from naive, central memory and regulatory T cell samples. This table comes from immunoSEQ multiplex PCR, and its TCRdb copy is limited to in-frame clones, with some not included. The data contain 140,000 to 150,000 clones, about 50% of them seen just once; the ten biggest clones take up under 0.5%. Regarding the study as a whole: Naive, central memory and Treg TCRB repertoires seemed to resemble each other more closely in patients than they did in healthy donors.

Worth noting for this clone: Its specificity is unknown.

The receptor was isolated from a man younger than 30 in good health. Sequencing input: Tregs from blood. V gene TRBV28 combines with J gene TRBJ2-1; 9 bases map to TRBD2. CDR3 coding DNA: TGTGCCAGCAGTTTACGGGCTAGCGGGACTGCGTTGTACAATGAGCAGTTCTTC. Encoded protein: CASSLRASGTALYNEQFF.